What follows are 19 T cell receptor beta chains derived from one specimen sequenced in a study of memory CD4+ T cells and cytomegalovirus serostatus. Only in-frame clones appear in the TCRdb table, and some are missing; sequencing was by immunoSEQ multiplex PCR. Of about 56,000 clones listed, more than 75% were seen once; the top ten hold roughly 0.4%. The sort gate was single viable CD3+CD4+CD8-CD45RO+ cells for memory CD4+ T cells. Sequencing input: memory CD4+ T cells from blood. These receptors originate from an adult in good health and CMV-seronegative.

The chain uses TRBV7-2 and TRBJ2-2; D is undetermined. Trimming pared 1 base from V and 7 bases from J, leaving 7 bases between. Looked up from germline, CDR1 is SGHTA and CDR2 is FQGNSA. The CDR3 consists of 13 residues. The CDR3 sequence: CASSLDDGGELFF. Written as DNA, the CDR3 is TGTGCCAGCAGCTTAGACGACGGCGGGGAGCTGTTTTTT.

There are a few counts of this clone. J is TRBJ2-1 and V is TRBV5-4; 8 bases match TRBD2. This CDR3 region has 14 residues. V dropped 0 bases and J dropped 6; count of bases not matched to a gene: 2. Germline V gene lookup returns CDR1 SGHNT and CDR2 YYREEE (reference sequence). The CDR3 here is CASSLERGGNEQFF. CDR3 nucleotide sequence: TGTGCCAGCAGCTTGGAACGGGGGGGCAATGAGCAGTTCTTC.

There are a few counts of this clone. This chain joins TRBV27 and TRBJ1-6; no definite D call. Trimming left V 3 bases short and J 9 bases short, with 6 bases between. Germline V lookup: CDR1 MNHEY, CDR2 SMNVEV (reference sequence). The CDR3 consists of 12 residues. CDR3 amino acids: CASSFEGSPLHF. CDR3 coding DNA: TGTGCCAGCAGTTTTGAAGGTTCACCCCTCCACTTT.

The genes are TRBV5-6 and TRBJ1-3; no definite D call. Trimming took 4 bases from V and 0 from J, leaving 5 bases between them. Germline V gives CDR1 SGHDT, CDR2 YYEEEE. The CDR3 loop spans 13 amino acids. Written as DNA, the CDR3 is TGTGCCAGCAGCCTTTTCTCTGGAAACACCATATATTTT. Protein sequence: CASSLFSGNTIYF.

A single count supports this clone. V is TRBV6-5 and J is TRBJ1-6; perhaps TRBD1 as D (5 bases). Trimming took off 6 bases at V and 1 base at J, with 10 bases between the two ends. Germline V CDR1 and CDR2: MNHEY, SVGAGI. This CDR3 contains 15 residues. CDR3 in DNA: TGTGCCAGCAGACCTCAGGGATCCTATAATTCACCCCTCCACTTT. Translating gives CASRPQGSYNSPLHF.

The CDR3 DNA reads TGTGCCTGGAGTGTAGGACTTACTGCCAGCGGCTACACCTTC. Its translation: CAWSVGLTASGYTF. The chain joins TRBV30 to TRBJ1-2; D call uncertain. The CDR3 has 14 residues. Trimming shortened V by 0 bases and J by 8 bases, and 16 bases separated the two germline ends. Germline CDR1 is GTSNPN and CDR2 is SVGIG (reference sequence).

J is TRBJ1-1 and V is TRBV5-1; D is undetermined. The CDR3 has 14 amino acids. CDR1 is SGHRS and CDR2 is YFSETQ in the germline V gene. With 4 bases removed from V and 0 bases from J, the gap between germline ends came to 10 bases. The CDR3 DNA follows: TGCGCCAGCAGCCCGGTCCGAATGAACACTGAAGCTTTCTTT. This gives the protein CASSPVRMNTEAFF.

This chain uses TRBV29-1 with TRBJ2-2; 13 positions match TRBD2. Unmatched junction bases numbered 5, after V lost 7 bases and J lost 6 bases. Germline V gene lookup returns CDR1 SQVTM and CDR2 ANQGSEA. The CDR3 sequence is 14 residues long. The CDR3 loop is CSAGTSGVAGELFF. The DNA of the CDR3 is TGCAGCGCTGGGACTAGCGGGGTCGCCGGGGAGCTGTTTTTT.

The rearrangement uses TRBV5-4 and TRBJ2-5; 9 positions agree with TRBD2. The CDR3 length is 15 residues. Germline V gene sequence: CDR1 SGHNT, CDR2 YYREEE (reference sequence). The V gene end was trimmed by 4 bases and the J gene end by 4 bases; junction bases not matched to a gene: 8. The CDR3 reads CASSGRRGGPETQYF. The CDR3 DNA is TGTGCCAGCAGCGGGCGGCGGGGGGGCCCAGAGACCCAGTACTTC.

J is TRBJ1-1 and V is TRBV7-8; TRBD1 agrees at 8 bases. Germline V gene lookup returns CDR1 SGHVS and CDR2 FQNEAQ. The trim removed 3 bases at V and 6 bases at J, leaving 9 bases unmatched. The CDR3 totals 15 residues. CDR3 protein: CASSFLYRQGSEAFF. The CDR3 DNA follows: TGTGCCAGCAGCTTCCTATACCGACAGGGGTCTGAAGCTTTCTTT.

The rearrangement uses TRBV6-5 and TRBJ2-7, with a tentative D call TRBD1 (6 bases). CDR1 and CDR2 (germline): MNHEY, SVGAGI. V was trimmed by 7 bases and J by 1 base, leaving 14 bases between them. The CDR3 extends over 14 amino acids. The CDR3 spells CASKQGEVSYEQYF. CDR3 nucleotide sequence: TGTGCCAGCAAACAGGGAGAGGTTTCCTACGAGCAGTACTTC.

The chain uses TRBV18 and TRBJ1-1; TRBD1 might be the D (5 bases). Germline V CDR1 and CDR2: KGHSH, LQKENI. The CDR3 is 14 residues long. The V gene lost 1 base and the J gene lost 5 bases, with 11 bases spanning the gap. The CDR3 loop reads CASSPLQGGTEAFF. Written as DNA, the CDR3 is TGTGCCAGCTCACCACTCCAGGGTGGTACTGAAGCTTTCTTT.

This chain connects TRBV2 to TRBJ2-3; D is perhaps TRBD2 (6 bases). The CDR3 extends over 18 amino acids. The germline V gene has CDR1 SNHLY and CDR2 FYNNEI. V was cut by 1 base and J by 0 bases, with 17 bases left in between. The CDR3 bases are TGTGCCAGCAGTGAAGGGACTAAACGAGGTACTAGCACAGATACGCAGTATTTT. It encodes CASSEGTKRGTSTDTQYF.

The chain couples TRBV2 to TRBJ1-5, with a tentative D call TRBD1 (6 bases). Germline assignment: CDR1 SNHLY and CDR2 FYNNEI. The germline V and J ends were trimmed by 2 bases and 5 bases, with 10 bases remaining between them. CDR3 length: 14 residues. The CDR3 loop reads CASSETGPHQPQHF. In DNA form, the CDR3 reads TGTGCCAGCAGTGAAACAGGGCCCCATCAGCCCCAGCATTTT. Full variable domain (outside the CDR3, taken from reference TRBV2 and TRBJ1-5): EPEVTQTPSHQVTQMGQEVILRCVPISNHLYFYWYRQILGQKVEFLVSFYNNEISEKSEIFDDQFSVERPDGSNFTLKIRSTKLEDSAMYFCASSETGPHQPQHFGDGTRLSIL.

This sequence joins TRBV4-3 and TRBJ1-6, with D tentatively TRBD1 (5 bases). V dropped 3 bases and J dropped 10 bases, with 16 bases sitting between them. This CDR3 has 15 amino acids. CDR1 is LGHNA and CDR2 is YSLEER in the germline V gene. The CDR3 DNA reads as TGCGCCAGCAGCCAGGTGTTAAGGGGACGGTCACCCCTCCACTTT. It yields the protein CASSQVLRGRSPLHF.

This chain links TRBV29-1 with TRBJ1-1, with a weak D call TRBD1 (5 bases). CDR1 and CDR2 (germline): SQVTM, ANQGSEA. Trimming removed 5 bases at V and 2 bases at J, with 9 bases between. The CDR3 runs to 12 residues. The CDR3 sequence is CSVSRGNTEAFF. The CDR3 region has the DNA TGCAGCGTTAGTAGGGGAAACACTGAAGCTTTCTTT.

V usage is TRBV7-2 and J usage is TRBJ1-2; TRBD1 agrees at 11 bases. From germline, CDR1 is SGHTA and CDR2 FQGNSA. J gave up 8 bases and V 5 bases, and 13 bases lay outside the gene matches. CDR3 length: 16 residues. Written as DNA, the CDR3 is TGTGCCAGCAGCCTAACAGGGGGACAGGGGGAGGGCGGCTACACCTTC. This encodes CASSLTGGQGEGGYTF.

The chain employs TRBV5-4 and TRBJ2-3, with 11 positions matching TRBD1. The germline gives CDR1 SGHNT, CDR2 YYREEE (reference sequence). J gave up 4 bases and V 1 base, and 2 bases lay outside the gene matches. The CDR3 extends over 15 amino acids. The chain's CDR3 is CASSLRTGGPDTQYF. CDR3 nucleotide sequence: TGTGCCAGCAGCTTGCGGACAGGGGGCCCAGATACGCAGTATTTT.

The chain couples TRBV29-1 to TRBJ2-5; D not resolved. The germline CDR1 and CDR2 sequences are SQVTM and ANQGSEA. Trimming left V 5 bases short and J 5 bases short, with 12 bases between. The CDR3 extends over 12 amino acids. CDR3 loop: CSVNVVGETQYF. DNA for the CDR3: TGCAGCGTTAACGTGGTCGGGGAGACCCAGTACTTC.